The present T cell receptor beta chain was sequenced within a study of cytomegalovirus exposure and HLA in healthy donors. In the study overall: HLA-typed donors contributed approximately 86 million unique TCRs, which were held in an early data release. Of the donors genotyped, several hundred in all, around 77% fell in the Caucasian-associated ancestry cluster. Study results and limitations: When the data were analyzed later, several of the most significant clusters appeared to be linked to common viral pathogens.

This CDR3 contains 14 residues. The V gene end was trimmed by 5 bases and the J gene end by 7 bases; junction bases not matched to a gene: 6. In germline, CDR1 is SGHAT, CDR2 FQNNGV. Comments on this clone: The antigen is unknown.

This PCR relied on a set of 60 Vbeta primers and 13 Jbeta primers. TCRdb's table, derived via immunoSEQ multiplex PCR, lists solely in-frame clones and lacks some. The table has approximately 82,000 clones, roughly 72% seen once. The chain is built from TRBV11-2 and TRBJ2-1, with TRBD1 matching 9 bases. This TCR derives from a woman in her 50s in good health and CMV-seropositive. The sequencing sample was made of PBMCs. The CDR3 nucleotides read TGTGCCAGCAGCCTAGGACAGGGGACGAATGAGCAGTTCTTC. This translates into CASSLGQGTNEQFF.